The 12 T cell receptor beta chains in this list originate from one sample, sequenced in a study of OX40 agonist ivuxolimab in advanced cancers. Sequencing used immunoSEQ multiplex PCR; TCRdb keeps in-frame clones, though not all of them. The sample records tens of thousands of clones, approximately 90% being singletons. Sequenced material: CD4+ or CD8+ T cells sorted from blood, taken in a trial of the OX40 agonist ivuxolimab. These receptors all stem from an adult with an advanced solid tumor such as melanoma, head and neck, liver or kidney cancer.

This clone turned up a few times. The chain uses TRBV20-1 and TRBJ1-1, with 10 bases aligning to TRBD1. The CDR3 covers 11 residues. From germline, CDR1 is DFQATT and CDR2 SNEGSKA (reference sequence). The ends lost 8 bases at V and 6 bases at J; junction bases unmatched: 3. DNA of the CDR3: TGCAGTCCCGGGACAGGGGCTGAAGCTTTCTTT. This gives the protein CSPGTGAEAFF.

The chain has TRBV19 and TRBJ2-5; 8 bases fit TRBD1. The V gene end was trimmed by 6 bases and the J gene end by 4 bases; junction bases not matched to a gene: 4. The CDR3 runs to 13 residues. Germline loops: CDR1 LNHDA, CDR2 SQIVND (reference sequence). The CDR3 loop reads CASRPTGGETQYF. The CDR3 region has the DNA TGTGCCAGTAGGCCTACAGGGGGAGAGACCCAGTACTTC.

V usage is TRBV10-3 and J usage is TRBJ1-3, with 10 bases lining up with TRBD1. V dropped 3 bases and J dropped 3; count of bases not matched to a gene: 2. Germline V gene lookup returns CDR1 ENHRY and CDR2 SYGVKD. The length of the CDR3 is 15 residues. This CDR3 reads CAISDWTGGGNTIYF. In DNA form, the CDR3 reads TGTGCCATCAGTGACTGGACAGGGGGTGGAAACACCATATATTTT.

The genes are TRBV19 and TRBJ2-3, with D tentatively TRBD2 (5 bases). Trimming removed 11 bases from V and 4 bases from J, with 16 bases in between. This CDR3 contains 13 residues. Germline V gene lookup returns CDR1 LNHDA and CDR2 SQIVND (reference sequence). The CDR3 DNA reads TGTGCCTGTAAAATGGCGGACTCAGATACGCAGTATTTT. It yields the protein CACKMADSDTQYF.

The CDR3 sequence is CASSTQQGVVSQPQHF. The DNA for the CDR3 is TGTGCCAGTAGTACCCAACAGGGGGTAGTTAGCCAGCCCCAGCATTTT. This sequence joins TRBV19 and TRBJ1-5; 8 nucleotides match TRBD1. Trimming took 4 bases from V and 7 from J; bases not matched to a gene: 12. CDR3 length equals 16 residues. The germline CDR1 and CDR2 sequences are LNHDA and SQIVND (reference sequence).

The J gene is TRBJ2-7, the V gene TRBV18; 8 bases line up with TRBD1. The length of the CDR3 is 15 residues. In germline, CDR1 is KGHSH, CDR2 LQKENI. The V and J ends lost 4 bases and 3 bases, in that order; junction bases with no gene match: 8. This chain's CDR3 is CASSRRQGISYEQYF. CDR3 bases: TGTGCCAGCTCACGACGACAGGGGATCAGCTACGAGCAGTACTTC.

The chain combines TRBV7-2 with TRBJ1-5, with D perhaps TRBD1 (5 bases). Trimming took 1 base from V and 2 from J, leaving 9 bases between them. CDR3 length: 15 amino acids. CDR1 and CDR2 (germline): SGHTA, FQGNSA. In nucleotides, the CDR3 is TGTGCCAGCAGCTTAGTAGTGGGGGGCAATCAGCCCCAGCATTTT. Translation gives CASSLVVGGNQPQHF.

The sample holds a few counts of this clone. The chain uses TRBV11-3 and TRBJ2-1; a possible D gene is TRBD2 (7 bases). CDR1 SGHNT and CDR2 YENEEA come from the germline V gene. The germline V and J ends were trimmed by 3 bases and 9 bases, with 18 bases remaining between them. This CDR3 is 15 amino acids long. The CDR3 spells CASSFGGQRIGEQFF. For the CDR3, the DNA is TGTGCCAGCAGCTTCGGGGGGCAGCGGATAGGTGAGCAGTTCTTC.

This chain uses TRBV7-2 with TRBJ2-6; 7 positions match TRBD1. Germline-derived CDR1 and CDR2 are SGHTA and FQGNSA. Unmatched junction bases numbered 7, after V lost 4 bases and J lost 1 base. The CDR3 is made up of 17 amino acids. The CDR3 nucleotides read TGTGCCAGCAGCTCTCAGGGGGTAGGATCTGGGGCCAACGTCCTGACTTTC. Protein product: CASSSQGVGSGANVLTF.

This chain uses TRBV10-3 with TRBJ1-1; a weak D match, TRBD1 (6 bases). V lost 1 base to trimming and J lost 1 base, with 7 bases between them. This CDR3 comprises 14 residues. In germline, CDR1 is ENHRY, CDR2 SYGVKD. The CDR3 spells CAISEYRENTEAFF. The CDR3 DNA reads TGTGCCATCAGTGAGTACAGGGAGAACACTGAAGCTTTCTTT.

The chain couples TRBV11-1 to TRBJ1-1; D is perhaps TRBD1 (5 bases). V was trimmed by 10 bases and J by 5 bases, leaving 14 bases between them. CDR1 is SGHAT and CDR2 is FQDESV in the germline V gene (reference sequence). The CDR3 is 12 residues long. This chain's CDR3 is CAIRDARTEAFF. The CDR3 DNA sequence: TGTGCCATCAGGGACGCGCGGACTGAAGCTTTCTTT. Complete variable domain (other parts from reference TRBV11-1 and TRBJ1-1): EAEVAQSPRYKITEKSQAVAFWCDPISGHATLYWYRQILGQGPELLVQFQDESVVDDSQLPKDRFSAERLKGVDSTLKIQPAELGDSAMYLCAIRDARTEAFFGQGTRLTVV.

The rearrangement joins TRBV6-5 to TRBJ2-7; D is unresolved. The ends were cut back, 0 bases at V and 2 bases at J, with 11 bases in the middle. Per germline, CDR1 MNHEY and CDR2 SVGAGI. The CDR3 spans 15 residues. The CDR3 reads CASSYSHTDAYEQYF. DNA for the CDR3: TGTGCCAGCAGTTACTCGCATACGGACGCCTACGAGCAGTACTTC.